Listed here is a single T cell receptor beta chain. The table came from immunoSEQ multiplex PCR; TCRdb's copy has only in-frame clones and leaves some out. The sample consists of 40,000 to 65,000 clones, 70% to 85% of them appearing once. The germline V gene has CDR1 MDHEN and CDR2 SYDVKM. The CDR3 sequence is 19 residues long. With 2 bases clipped from V and 1 base from J, the junction kept 16 bases outside the gene matches. The sample belongs to a study of blood T cell repertoires in COVID-19. Across the whole study: Sites in the United States, Italy and Spain provided acute and convalescent COVID-19 samples.

V usage is TRBV28 and J usage is TRBJ1-1; 7 bases map to TRBD1. This clonotype originated in a human donor in a cohort sampled during active COVID-19. Sequencing was done on a sample of peripheral blood. The CDR3 loop reads CASSLTGRQGRSENTEAFF. CDR3 bases: TGTGCCAGCAGTTTAACCGGAAGACAGGGTCGGTCTGAGAACACTGAAGCTTTCTTT.